These 25 T cell receptor beta chains came from one sample sequenced in a study of cytomegalovirus exposure and HLA in healthy donors. 60 Vbeta and 13 Jbeta primers were used in PCR. Using immunoSEQ multiplex PCR, the repertoire was profiled, and TCRdb retains in-frame clones only, with some absent. The sample lists 70,000 or so clones, about 73% occurring once. The material sequenced was PBMCs. The receptors were sampled from a woman aged 25 to 39 in good health and CMV-seronegative.

The chain combines TRBV2 with TRBJ1-4, with D unclear. Looked up from germline, CDR1 is SNHLY and CDR2 is FYNNEI. The CDR3 sequence is 12 residues long. V was cut by 8 bases and J by 3 bases, with 7 bases left in between. CDR3 sequence reads: CASHRANEKLFF. Here the CDR3 DNA reads TGTGCCAGCCATAGAGCTAATGAAAAACTGTTTTTT.

The chain links TRBV18 to TRBJ1-5, with D possibly TRBD1 on 5 matching bases. CDR1 KGHSH and CDR2 LQKENI come from the germline V gene. This CDR3 has 16 residues. Trimming took off 2 bases at V and 4 bases at J, with 15 bases between the two ends. Here the CDR3 DNA reads TGTGCCAGCTCACCAACCAACCAGGGAATAAATCAGCCCCAGCATTTT. It codes for CASSPTNQGINQPQHF.

This CDR3 reads CASSRDWEAFF. The CDR3 bases are TGTGCCAGCAGCCGGGACTGGGAAGCTTTCTTT. The rearrangement joins TRBV6-5 to TRBJ1-1; possibly TRBD1 for D (5 bases). Trimming cost V 6 bases and J 8 bases, with 10 bases left between them. The CDR3 is 11 amino acids. Germline V CDR1 and CDR2: MNHEY, SVGAGI.

The chain uses TRBV11-1 and TRBJ1-6, with no clear D. This CDR3 contains 16 residues. Trimming cost V 1 base and J 0 bases, with 7 bases left between them. Germline values: CDR1 SGHAT, CDR2 FQDESV (reference sequence). For the CDR3, the DNA is TGTGCCAGCAGCTTAGACTCCCGCTCCTATAATTCACCCCTCCACTTT. It yields the protein CASSLDSRSYNSPLHF.

The V gene is TRBV7-9, the J gene TRBJ1-6; D is uncertain. V lost 0 bases and J 9 bases, leaving 9 bases between the germline ends. The CDR3 has 14 amino acids. Germline loops: CDR1 SEHNR, CDR2 FQNEAQ (reference sequence). Here the CDR3 reads CASSLALRFSPLHF. In DNA, the CDR3 is TGTGCCAGCAGCTTAGCGCTACGATTTTCACCCCTCCACTTT.

The chain couples TRBV9 to TRBJ2-7; D is perhaps TRBD1 (5 bases). Between the trimmed V and J ends, which lost 0 bases and 3 bases, there was a span of 13 bases. Germline V lookup: CDR1 SGDLS, CDR2 YYNGEE. The CDR3 is made up of 15 amino acids. As DNA, the CDR3 is TGTGCCAGCAGCGTAGGATTCGACAGAAACTACGAGCAGTACTTC. It yields the protein CASSVGFDRNYEQYF.

This chain uses TRBV7-2 with TRBJ1-1; 9 bases are shared with TRBD1. The CDR3 spans 17 residues. The V gene end was trimmed by 5 bases and the J gene end by 3 bases; junction bases not matched to a gene: 13. From germline, CDR1 is SGHTA and CDR2 FQGNSA. The CDR3, as DNA: TGTGCCAGCAGCAAGCGGACAGGGGCCCGCCGTCACACTGAAGCTTTCTTT. Amino acids: CASSKRTGARRHTEAFF.

This chain links TRBV5-5 with TRBJ2-5; tentative D call: TRBD1 (5 bases). CDR1 is SGHKS and CDR2 is YYEKEE in the germline V gene (reference sequence). V was cut by 1 base and J by 4 bases, with 5 bases left in between. This CDR3 contains 12 residues. This CDR3 reads CASSLRGETQYF. The CDR3 DNA reads TGTGCCAGCAGCTTGAGGGGAGAGACCCAGTACTTC.

V is TRBV6-4 and J is TRBJ1-2, with D unresolved. The CDR3 runs 11 residues. Trimming stripped 2 bases from V and 8 bases from J, with 6 bases between. Germline V gene sequence: CDR1 MRHNA, CDR2 SNTAGT. Here the CDR3 reads CASSDHGGYTF. CDR3 bases: TGTGCCAGCAGTGACCACGGGGGCTACACCTTC.

This clone occurred a few times. This sequence joins TRBV2 and TRBJ2-1; TRBD2 matches 11 bases. Germline V gene data show CDR1 as SNHLY and CDR2 as FYNNEI. The CDR3 is made up of 14 amino acids. V was pared by 4 bases and J by 12 bases, with 8 bases of the junction left unmatched. The CDR3 spells CASSGSGGAISQFF. Here the CDR3 DNA reads TGTGCCAGCAGTGGTAGCGGGGGGGCTATTTCGCAGTTCTTC. The full variable domain, rest sourced from reference TRBV2 and TRBJ2-1, is EPEVTQTPSHQVTQMGQEVILRCVPISNHLYFYWYRQILGQKVEFLVSFYNNEISEKSEIFDDQFSVERPDGSNFTLKIRSTKLEDSAMYFCASSGSGGAISQFFGPGTRLTVL.

In nucleotides, the CDR3 is TGTGCTGAAAGGGGGGGCCCTGAAGCTTTCTTT. The encoded protein is CAERGGPEAFF. The V call is TRBV2, the J call TRBJ1-1; D may be TRBD1 (6 bases). CDR3 size: 11 residues. The germline gives CDR1 SNHLY, CDR2 FYNNEI.

This clone was seen more than once but under ten times. This sequence joins TRBV18 and TRBJ2-3; D is undetermined. Germline assignment: CDR1 KGHSH and CDR2 LQKENI. This CDR3 has 14 amino acids. V was pared by 10 bases and J by 4 bases, with 18 bases between. The CDR3 spells CATRTSEEPDTQYF. CDR3 DNA: TGTGCCACCCGCACGTCCGAGGAGCCAGATACGCAGTATTTT.

In this sample, this clone turned up a few times. V usage is TRBV10-3 and J usage is TRBJ1-1; 8 nucleotides match TRBD1. The CDR3 sequence is 13 residues long. The trim removed 8 bases at V and 2 bases at J, leaving 4 bases unmatched. Germline CDR1 reads ENHRY; CDR2 reads SYGVKD. The CDR3 sequence: CAIAQGANTEAFF. In DNA form, the CDR3 reads TGTGCCATCGCGCAGGGGGCTAACACTGAAGCTTTCTTT.

The V and J genes are TRBV25-1 and TRBJ2-5, with unresolved D. This CDR3 comprises 13 residues. V shed 8 bases and J shed 0 bases, with 10 bases lying between them. CDR1 and CDR2 (germline): MGHDK, SYGVNS. The CDR3 protein is CASLSLDQETQYF. The CDR3 DNA reads TGTGCCAGCCTCTCGTTAGACCAAGAGACCCAGTACTTC.

This chain links TRBV4-2 with TRBJ2-3, with 8 bases aligning to TRBD1. The V gene's germline CDR1 is LGHNA and CDR2 YNFKEQ. V trimming: 4 bases; J trimming: 3 bases; junction bases outside the gene matches: 3. The CDR3 contains 14 residues. CDR3 region: CASSPGTGTDTQYF. The CDR3 DNA is TGTGCCAGCAGCCCCGGGACAGGAACAGATACGCAGTATTTT.

In its sample, this clone was seen once. The CDR3 loop reads CATSRVQDAEAFF. The CDR3 nucleotides are TGTGCCACCAGCAGAGTACAGGACGCTGAAGCTTTCTTT. The rearrangement links TRBV15 to TRBJ1-1; weak D call: TRBD1 (5 bases). Trimming removed 1 base from V and 6 bases from J, with 9 bases in between. The CDR3 sequence is 13 residues long. Germline CDR1 and CDR2: LNHNV and YYDKDF (reference sequence). Full variable domain (missing parts from reference TRBV15 and TRBJ1-1): DAMVIQNPRYQVTQFGKPVTLSCSQTLNHNVMYWYQQKSSQAPKLLFHYYDKDFNNEADTPDNFQSRRPNTSFCFLDIRSPGLGDTAMYLCATSRVQDAEAFFGQGTRLTVV.

This clone came up a few times. The gene calls are TRBV6-5 and TRBJ2-7; 11 bases fit TRBD1. With V trimmed by 7 bases and J by 5 bases, 4 bases remained unmatched. Germline CDR1 reads MNHEY; CDR2 reads SVGAGI. The CDR3 consists of 13 residues. CDR3 bases: TGTGCCAGCACCCGGACAGGGGGCCACGAGCAGTACTTC. This encodes CASTRTGGHEQYF.

This clone appeared once. The rearrangement uses TRBV2 and TRBJ1-2, with D unresolved. V lost 7 bases to trimming and J lost 5 bases, with 17 bases between them. The CDR3 loop spans 14 amino acids. Germline V CDR1 and CDR2: SNHLY, FYNNEI. CDR3 amino acids: CASTPPRGLYGYTF. The CDR3 bases are TGTGCCAGCACTCCACCGCGCGGTTTGTATGGCTACACCTTC.

This clone appeared a few times. DNA of the CDR3: TGTGCCAGTAGTACCCCCCCTGGGGGGATAGGCGCTGAAGCTTTCTTT. Its protein is CASSTPPGGIGAEAFF. The V and J genes are TRBV19 and TRBJ1-1; D is perhaps TRBD1 (5 bases). CDR3 length equals 16 residues. V lost 4 bases, J lost 6 bases, and 21 bases lay in between. Germline V gene sequence: CDR1 LNHDA, CDR2 SQIVND (reference sequence).

The V and J genes are TRBV18 and TRBJ1-4, with 11 bases lining up with TRBD1. Germline assignment: CDR1 KGHSH and CDR2 LQKENI. The CDR3 has 14 residues. V gave up 3 bases and J gave up 7 bases; unmatched junction bases: 1. CDR3 amino acids: CASSPGTGGEKLFF. CDR3 DNA sequence: TGTGCCAGCTCACCGGGGACAGGGGGTGAAAAACTGTTTTTT.

This clone has just a few counts. The chain is built from TRBV10-3 and TRBJ2-5, with D hard to call. The CDR3 is made up of 12 amino acids. Trimming shortened V by 10 bases and J by 5 bases, and 14 bases separated the two germline ends. Germline values: CDR1 ENHRY, CDR2 SYGVKD. The DNA for the CDR3 is TGTGCCACCGCTATAGTTACGGAGACCCAGTACTTC. Amino acid sequence: CATAIVTETQYF.

This rearrangement joins TRBV5-4 to TRBJ1-2; D unclear. Trimming stripped 7 bases from V and 2 bases from J, with 18 bases between. This CDR3 is built from 15 residues. Germline CDR1 SGHNT, CDR2 YYREEE (reference sequence). The DNA of the CDR3 is TGTGCCAGCCACCTCTCCCTTACAGAGAACTATGGCTACACCTTC. Protein product: CASHLSLTENYGYTF.

V and J are TRBV30 and TRBJ1-6, with D uncertain. V was shortened by 4 bases and J by 10 bases, with 11 bases between the two germline ends. This CDR3 spans 12 amino acids. Per germline, CDR1 GTSNPN and CDR2 SVGIG (reference sequence). In DNA form, the CDR3 reads TGTGCCTGGACTCAAAGCGGGTCACCCCTCCACTTT. Translating it yields CAWTQSGSPLHF.

The chain is built from TRBV19 and TRBJ1-1; a possible D gene is TRBD1 (5 bases). V was trimmed by 5 bases and J by 9 bases, leaving 19 bases between them. Germline V gene sequence: CDR1 LNHDA, CDR2 SQIVND (reference sequence). CDR3 length equals 14 residues. The CDR3 loop reads CASSSQGLSVKAFF. CDR3 in DNA: TGTGCCAGTAGTTCGCAGGGCCTTAGTGTGAAAGCTTTCTTT. The variable domain in full, completed from reference TRBV19 and TRBJ1-1, reads DGGITQSPKYLFRKEGQNVTLSCEQNLNHDAMYWYRQDPGQGLRLIYYSQIVNDFQKGDIAEGYSVSREKKESFPLTVTSAQKNPTAFYLCASSSQGLSVKAFFGQGTRLTVV.

This chain connects TRBV2 to TRBJ2-7, with 9 bases lining up with TRBD1. The junction had 9 bases not matched to a gene; V was cut back by 6 bases and J by 3 bases. The germline V gene encodes CDR1 SNHLY and CDR2 FYNNEI. The CDR3 has 15 amino acids. The CDR3 is CASRNSDRGDYEQYF. In DNA, the CDR3 is TGTGCCAGCAGGAATTCGGACAGGGGCGACTACGAGCAGTACTTC.